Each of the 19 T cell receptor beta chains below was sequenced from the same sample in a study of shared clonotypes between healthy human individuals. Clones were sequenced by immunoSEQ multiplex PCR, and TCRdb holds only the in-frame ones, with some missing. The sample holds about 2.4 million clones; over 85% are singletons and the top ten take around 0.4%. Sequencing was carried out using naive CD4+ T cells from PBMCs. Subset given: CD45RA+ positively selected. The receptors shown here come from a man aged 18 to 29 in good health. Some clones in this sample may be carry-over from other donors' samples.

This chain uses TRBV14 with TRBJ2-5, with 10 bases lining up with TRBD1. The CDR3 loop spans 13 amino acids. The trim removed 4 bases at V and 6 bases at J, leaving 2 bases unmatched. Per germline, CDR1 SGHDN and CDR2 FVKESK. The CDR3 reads CASSRGQGKTQYF. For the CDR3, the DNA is TGTGCCAGCAGCCGGGGACAGGGGAAGACCCAGTACTTC. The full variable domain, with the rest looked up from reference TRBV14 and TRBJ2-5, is EAGVTQFPSHSVIEKGQTVTLRCDPISGHDNLYWYRRVMGKEIKFLLHFVKESKQDESGMPNNRFLAERTGGTYSTLKVQPAELEDSGVYFCASSRGQGKTQYFGPGTRLLVL.

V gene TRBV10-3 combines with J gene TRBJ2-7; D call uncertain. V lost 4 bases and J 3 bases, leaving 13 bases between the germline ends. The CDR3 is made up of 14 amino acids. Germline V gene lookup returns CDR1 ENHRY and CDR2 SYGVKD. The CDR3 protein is CAISGELGNYEQYF. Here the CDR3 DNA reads TGTGCCATCAGTGGCGAGCTGGGCAACTACGAGCAGTACTTC.

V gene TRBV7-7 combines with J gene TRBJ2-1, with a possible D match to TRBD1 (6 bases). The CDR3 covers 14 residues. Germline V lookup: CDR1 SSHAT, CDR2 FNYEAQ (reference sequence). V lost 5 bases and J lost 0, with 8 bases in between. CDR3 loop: CASSEGGSYNEQFF. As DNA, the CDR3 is TGTGCCAGCAGCGAAGGGGGCTCCTACAATGAGCAGTTCTTC.

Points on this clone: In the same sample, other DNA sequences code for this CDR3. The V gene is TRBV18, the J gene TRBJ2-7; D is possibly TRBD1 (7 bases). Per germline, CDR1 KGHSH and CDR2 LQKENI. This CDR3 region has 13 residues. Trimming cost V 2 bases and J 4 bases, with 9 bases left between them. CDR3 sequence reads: CASSPAGGYEQYF. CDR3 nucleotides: TGTGCCAGCTCACCAGCAGGGGGGTACGAGCAGTACTTC.

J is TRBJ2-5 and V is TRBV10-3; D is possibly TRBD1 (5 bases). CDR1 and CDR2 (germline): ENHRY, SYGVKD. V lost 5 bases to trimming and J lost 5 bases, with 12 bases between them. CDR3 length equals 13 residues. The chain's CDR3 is CAISPGAGETQYF. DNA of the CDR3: TGTGCCATCAGTCCTGGGGCTGGGGAGACCCAGTACTTC.

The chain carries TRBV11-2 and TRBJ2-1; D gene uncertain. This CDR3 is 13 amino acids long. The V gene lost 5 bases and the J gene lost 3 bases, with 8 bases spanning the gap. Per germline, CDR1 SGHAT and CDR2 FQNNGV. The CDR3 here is CASSPSHYNEQFF. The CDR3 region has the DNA TGTGCCAGCAGCCCCTCCCACTACAATGAGCAGTTCTTC.

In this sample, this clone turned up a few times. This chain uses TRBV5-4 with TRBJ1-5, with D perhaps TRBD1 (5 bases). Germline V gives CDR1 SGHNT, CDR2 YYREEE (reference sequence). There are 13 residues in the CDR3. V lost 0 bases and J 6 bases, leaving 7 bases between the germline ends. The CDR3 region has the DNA TGTGCCAGCAGCTTGGGGGGCGGTCAGCCCCAGCATTTT. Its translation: CASSLGGGQPQHF.

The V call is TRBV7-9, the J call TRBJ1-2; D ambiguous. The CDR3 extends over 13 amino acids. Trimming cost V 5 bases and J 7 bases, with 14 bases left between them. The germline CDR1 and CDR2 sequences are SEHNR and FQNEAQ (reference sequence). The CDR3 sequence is CASSPSFGVGYTF. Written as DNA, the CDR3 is TGTGCCAGCAGCCCGTCCTTCGGGGTTGGCTACACCTTC.

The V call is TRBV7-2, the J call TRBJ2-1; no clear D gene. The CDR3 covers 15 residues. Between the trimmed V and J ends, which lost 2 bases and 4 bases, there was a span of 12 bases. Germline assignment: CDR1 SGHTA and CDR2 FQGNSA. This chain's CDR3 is CASSLSGIGYNEQFF. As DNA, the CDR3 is TGTGCCAGCAGCTTATCGGGTATAGGGTACAATGAGCAGTTCTTC.

CDR3 nucleotide sequence: TGCGCCAGCAGCTTGTCGCAGGGGGCCCCCGGCGAGCAGTACTTC. Protein: CASSLSQGAPGEQYF. The V gene is TRBV5-1, the J gene TRBJ2-7; TRBD1 agrees at 8 bases. Germline CDR1 reads SGHRS; CDR2 reads YFSETQ. Unmatched junction bases numbered 9, after V lost 1 base and J lost 6 bases. The CDR3 consists of 15 residues.

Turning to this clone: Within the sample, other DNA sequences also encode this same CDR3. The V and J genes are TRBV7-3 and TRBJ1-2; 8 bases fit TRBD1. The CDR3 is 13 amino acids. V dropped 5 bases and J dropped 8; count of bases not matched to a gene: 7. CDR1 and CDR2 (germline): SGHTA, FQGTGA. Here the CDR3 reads CASSLTGGRGYTF. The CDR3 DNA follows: TGTGCCAGCAGCCTCACAGGGGGAAGAGGCTACACCTTC.

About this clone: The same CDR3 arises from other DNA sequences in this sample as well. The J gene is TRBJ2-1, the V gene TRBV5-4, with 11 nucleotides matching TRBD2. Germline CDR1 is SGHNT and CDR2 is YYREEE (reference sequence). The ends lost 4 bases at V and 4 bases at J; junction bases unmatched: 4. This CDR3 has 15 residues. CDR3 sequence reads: CASSAGTSGYNEQFF. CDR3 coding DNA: TGTGCCAGCAGCGCCGGGACTAGCGGTTACAATGAGCAGTTCTTC.

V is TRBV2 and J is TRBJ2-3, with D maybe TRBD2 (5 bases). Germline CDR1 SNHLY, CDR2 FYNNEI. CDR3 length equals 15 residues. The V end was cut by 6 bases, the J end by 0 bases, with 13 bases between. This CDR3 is CASSSRTGSTDTQYF. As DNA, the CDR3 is TGTGCCAGCAGCTCCAGGACGGGGAGCACAGATACGCAGTATTTT.

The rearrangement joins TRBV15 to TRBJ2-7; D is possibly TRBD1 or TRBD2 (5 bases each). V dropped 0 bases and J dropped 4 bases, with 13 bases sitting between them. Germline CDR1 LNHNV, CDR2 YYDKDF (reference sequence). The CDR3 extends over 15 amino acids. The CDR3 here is CATSRDTSGAYEQYF. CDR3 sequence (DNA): TGTGCCACCAGCAGAGATACTAGTGGGGCGTACGAGCAGTACTTC.

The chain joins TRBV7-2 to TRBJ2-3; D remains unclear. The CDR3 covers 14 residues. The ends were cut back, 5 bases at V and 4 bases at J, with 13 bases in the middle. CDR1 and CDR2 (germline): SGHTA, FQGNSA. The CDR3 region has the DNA TGTGCCAGCAGCCCCGATTGGAGCGCAGATACGCAGTATTTT. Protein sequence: CASSPDWSADTQYF. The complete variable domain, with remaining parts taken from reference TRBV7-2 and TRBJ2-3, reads GAGVSQSPSNKVTEKGKDVELRCDPISGHTALYWYRQSLGQGLEFLIYFQGNSAPDKSGLPSDRFSAERTGGSVSTLTIQRTQQEDSAVYLCASSPDWSADTQYFGPGTRLTVL.

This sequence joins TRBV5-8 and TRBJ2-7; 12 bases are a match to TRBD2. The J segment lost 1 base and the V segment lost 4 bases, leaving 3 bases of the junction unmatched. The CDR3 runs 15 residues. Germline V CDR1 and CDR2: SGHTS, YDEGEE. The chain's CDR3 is CASSRTSGRSYEQYF. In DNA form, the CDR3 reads TGTGCCAGCAGCCGCACTAGCGGGAGGTCCTACGAGCAGTACTTC.

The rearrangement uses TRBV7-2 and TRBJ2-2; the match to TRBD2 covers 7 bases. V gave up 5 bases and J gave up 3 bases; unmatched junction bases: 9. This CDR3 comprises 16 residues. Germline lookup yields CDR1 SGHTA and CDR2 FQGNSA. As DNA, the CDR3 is TGTGCCAGCAGCGACACCCCGCGGGAGTACACCGGGGAGCTGTTTTTT. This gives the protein CASSDTPREYTGELFF.

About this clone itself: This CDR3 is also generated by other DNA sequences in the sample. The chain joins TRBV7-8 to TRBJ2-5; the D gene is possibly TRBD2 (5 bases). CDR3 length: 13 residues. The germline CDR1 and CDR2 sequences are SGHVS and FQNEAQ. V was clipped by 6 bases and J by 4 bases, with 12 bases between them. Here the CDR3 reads CASRIRGGETQYF. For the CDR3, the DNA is TGTGCCAGCAGAATCAGAGGAGGAGAGACCCAGTACTTC.

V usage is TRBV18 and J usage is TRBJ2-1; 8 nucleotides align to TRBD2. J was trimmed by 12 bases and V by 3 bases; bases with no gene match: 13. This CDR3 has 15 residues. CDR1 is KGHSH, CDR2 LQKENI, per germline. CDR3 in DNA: TGTGCCAGCTCACCCCAACTAGCGGCTTTCAATACGCAGTTCTTC. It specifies CASSPQLAAFNTQFF. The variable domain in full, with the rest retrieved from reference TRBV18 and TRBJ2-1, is NAGVMQNPRHLVRRRGQEARLRCSPMKGHSHVYWYRQLPEEGLKFMVYLQKENIIDESGMPKERFSAEFPKEGPSILRIQQVVRGDSAAYFCASSPQLAAFNTQFFGPGTRLTVL.